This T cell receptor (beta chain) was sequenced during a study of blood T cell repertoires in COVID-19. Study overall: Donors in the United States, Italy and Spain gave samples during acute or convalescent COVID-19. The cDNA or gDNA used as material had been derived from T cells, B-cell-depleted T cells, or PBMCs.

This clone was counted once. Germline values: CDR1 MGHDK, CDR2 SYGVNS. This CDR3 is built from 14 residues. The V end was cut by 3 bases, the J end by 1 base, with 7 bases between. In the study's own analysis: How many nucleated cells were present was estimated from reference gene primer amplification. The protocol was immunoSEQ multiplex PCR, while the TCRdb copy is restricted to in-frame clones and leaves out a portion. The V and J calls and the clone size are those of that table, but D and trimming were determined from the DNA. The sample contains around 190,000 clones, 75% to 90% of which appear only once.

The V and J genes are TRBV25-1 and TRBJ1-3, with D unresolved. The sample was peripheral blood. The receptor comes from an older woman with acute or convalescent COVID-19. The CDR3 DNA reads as TGTGCCAGCAGTGACCCCAGGTCTGGAAACACCATATATTTT. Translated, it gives CASSDPRSGNTIYF.